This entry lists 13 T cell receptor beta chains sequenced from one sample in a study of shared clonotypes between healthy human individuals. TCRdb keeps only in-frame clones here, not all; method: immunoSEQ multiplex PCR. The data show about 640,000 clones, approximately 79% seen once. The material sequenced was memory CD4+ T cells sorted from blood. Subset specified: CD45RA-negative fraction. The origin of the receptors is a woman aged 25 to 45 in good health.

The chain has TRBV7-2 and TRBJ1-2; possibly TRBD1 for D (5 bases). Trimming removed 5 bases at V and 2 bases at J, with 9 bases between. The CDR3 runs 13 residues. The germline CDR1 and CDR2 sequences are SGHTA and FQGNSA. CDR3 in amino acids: CASSPQGNYGYTF. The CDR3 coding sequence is TGTGCCAGCAGCCCGCAGGGCAACTATGGCTACACCTTC.

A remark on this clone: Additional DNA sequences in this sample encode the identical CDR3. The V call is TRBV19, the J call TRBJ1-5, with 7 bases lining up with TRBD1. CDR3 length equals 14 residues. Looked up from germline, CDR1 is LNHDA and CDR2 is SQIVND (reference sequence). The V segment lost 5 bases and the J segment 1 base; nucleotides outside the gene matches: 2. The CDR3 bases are TGTGCCAGTAGTGGGACAGCAAGCAATCAGCCCCAGCATTTT. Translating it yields CASSGTASNQPQHF.

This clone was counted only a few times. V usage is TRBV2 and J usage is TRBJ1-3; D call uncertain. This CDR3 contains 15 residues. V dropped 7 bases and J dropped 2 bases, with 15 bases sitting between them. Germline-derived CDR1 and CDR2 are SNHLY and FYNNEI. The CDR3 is CASMDRPRTGNTIYF. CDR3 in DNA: TGTGCCAGCATGGATCGCCCGAGGACTGGAAACACCATATATTTT.

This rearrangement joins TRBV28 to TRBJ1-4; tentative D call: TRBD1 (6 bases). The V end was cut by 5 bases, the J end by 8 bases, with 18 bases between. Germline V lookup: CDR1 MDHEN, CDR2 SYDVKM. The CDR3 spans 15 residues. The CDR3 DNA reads TGTGCCAGCAGTACGCGCTACAGGGTAATCGAAAAACTGTTTTTT. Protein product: CASSTRYRVIEKLFF. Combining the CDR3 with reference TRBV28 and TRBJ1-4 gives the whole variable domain DVKVTQSSRYLVKRTGEKVFLECVQDMDHENMFWYRQDPGLGLRLIYFSYDVKMKEKGDIPEGYSVSREKKERFSLILESASTNQTSMYLCASSTRYRVIEKLFFGSGTQLSVL.

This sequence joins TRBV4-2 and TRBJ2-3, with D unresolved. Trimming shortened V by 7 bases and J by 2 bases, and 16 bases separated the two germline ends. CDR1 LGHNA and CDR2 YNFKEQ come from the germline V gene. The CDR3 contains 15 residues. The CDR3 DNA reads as TGTGCCAGCACAAAGACTCGAAGATACACAGATACGCAGTATTTT. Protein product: CASTKTRRYTDTQYF.

CDR3 residues: CASSMLAGVGQYF. As DNA, the CDR3 is TGTGCCAGTAGTATGCTAGCGGGAGTCGGGCAGTACTTC. J is TRBJ2-7 and V is TRBV19; 10 nucleotides match TRBD2. The CDR3 spans 13 residues. Trimming removed 3 bases from V and 9 bases from J; junction bases left unmatched: 5. The germline V gene encodes CDR1 LNHDA and CDR2 SQIVND (reference sequence).

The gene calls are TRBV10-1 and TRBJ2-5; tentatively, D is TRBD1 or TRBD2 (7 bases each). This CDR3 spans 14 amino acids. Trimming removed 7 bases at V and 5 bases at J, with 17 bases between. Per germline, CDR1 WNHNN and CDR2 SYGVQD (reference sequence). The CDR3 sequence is CASMEGGGGETQYF. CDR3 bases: TGCGCCAGCATGGAGGGAGGGGGCGGGGAGACCCAGTACTTC.

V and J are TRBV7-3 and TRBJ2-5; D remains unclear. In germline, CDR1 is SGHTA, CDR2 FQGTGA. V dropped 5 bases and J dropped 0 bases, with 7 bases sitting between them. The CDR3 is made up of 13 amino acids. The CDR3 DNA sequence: TGTGCCAGCAGCCCCTCCAACCAAGAGACCCAGTACTTC. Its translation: CASSPSNQETQYF.

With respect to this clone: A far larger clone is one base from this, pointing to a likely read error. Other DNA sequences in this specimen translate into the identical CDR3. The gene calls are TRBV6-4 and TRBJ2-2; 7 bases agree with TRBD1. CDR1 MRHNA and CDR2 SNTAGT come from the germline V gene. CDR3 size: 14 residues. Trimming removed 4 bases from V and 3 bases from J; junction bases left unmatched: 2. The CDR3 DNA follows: TGTGCCAGCAGTGGAACAGGGGACACCGGGGAGCTGTTTTTT. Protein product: CASSGTGDTGELFF.

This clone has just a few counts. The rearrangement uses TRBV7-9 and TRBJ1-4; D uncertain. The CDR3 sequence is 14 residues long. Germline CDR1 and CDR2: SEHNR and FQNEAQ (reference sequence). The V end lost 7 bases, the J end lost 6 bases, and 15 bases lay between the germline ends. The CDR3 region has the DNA TGTGCCAGCACTATCCCGGGAGGCGATGAAAAACTGTTTTTT. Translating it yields CASTIPGGDEKLFF.

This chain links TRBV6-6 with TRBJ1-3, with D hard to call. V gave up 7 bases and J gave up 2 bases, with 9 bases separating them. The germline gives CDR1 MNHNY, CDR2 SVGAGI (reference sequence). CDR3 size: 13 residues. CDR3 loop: CASNAKTGNTIYF. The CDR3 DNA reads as TGTGCCAGCAATGCGAAAACTGGAAACACCATATATTTT.

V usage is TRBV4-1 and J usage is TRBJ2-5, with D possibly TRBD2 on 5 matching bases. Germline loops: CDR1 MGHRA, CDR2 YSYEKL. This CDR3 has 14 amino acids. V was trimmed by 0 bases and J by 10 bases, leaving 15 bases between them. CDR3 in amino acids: CASSQDWTVYDQYF. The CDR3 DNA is TGCGCCAGCAGCCAAGATTGGACTGTATATGACCAGTACTTC.

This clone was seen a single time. The CDR3, as DNA: TGTGCCAGCAGTGGTTTCTACGAGCAGTACTTC. Translation: CASSGFYEQYF. This chain joins TRBV25-1 and TRBJ2-7; D unresolved. From germline, CDR1 is MGHDK and CDR2 SYGVNS. The V end lost 4 bases, the J end lost 3 bases, and 4 bases lay between the germline ends. CDR3 length equals 11 residues.